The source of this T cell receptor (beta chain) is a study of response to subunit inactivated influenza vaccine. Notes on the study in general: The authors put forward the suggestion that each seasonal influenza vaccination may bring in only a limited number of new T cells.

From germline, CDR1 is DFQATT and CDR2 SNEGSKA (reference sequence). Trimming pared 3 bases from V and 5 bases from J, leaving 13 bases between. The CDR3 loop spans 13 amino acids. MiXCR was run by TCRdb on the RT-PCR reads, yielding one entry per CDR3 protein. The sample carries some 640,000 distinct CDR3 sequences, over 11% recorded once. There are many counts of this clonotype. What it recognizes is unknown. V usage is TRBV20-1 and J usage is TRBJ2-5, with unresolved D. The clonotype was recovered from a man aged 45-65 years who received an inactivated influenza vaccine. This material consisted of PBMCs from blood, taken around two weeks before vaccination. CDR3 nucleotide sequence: TGCAGTGCTAGGCCGGCAGGAAGGGAGACCCAGTACTTC. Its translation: CSARPAGRETQYF.